The next 30 T cell receptor beta chains were all read from a single sample in a study of graft-versus-host responses after intestinal transplantation. What these receptors recognize is not known. TCRdb keeps only in-frame clones here, not all; method: immunoSEQ multiplex PCR. The sample lists roughly 110,000 clones, 85% to 95% seen once, with approximately 1% in the top ten. The sequencing used unstimulated CD8+ T cells sorted from spleen or lymph node cells, collected before transplant. Source of these receptors: a human donor who was the organ donor for an intestinal transplant.

V and J are TRBV27 and TRBJ2-7, with no clear D. Germline V gene data show CDR1 as MNHEY and CDR2 as SMNVEV (reference sequence). The V end lost 3 bases, the J end lost 3 bases, and 9 bases lay between the germline ends. There are 13 residues in the CDR3. CDR3 loop: CASSLKRSYEQYF. CDR3 nucleotides: TGTGCCAGCAGTTTGAAACGGAGCTACGAGCAGTACTTC.

The rearrangement links TRBV30 to TRBJ2-1; 10 bases agree with TRBD1. The junction had 3 bases not matched to a gene; V was cut back by 5 bases and J by 8 bases. The CDR3 runs to 12 residues. In germline, CDR1 is GTSNPN, CDR2 SVGIG (reference sequence). DNA for the CDR3: TGTGCCTGGGACAGGGGGCTTTATGAGCAGTTCTTC. It encodes CAWDRGLYEQFF.

The CDR3, as DNA: TGTGCCAGCAGTGTTAGGGGCGGGGAGCTGTTTTTT. Protein: CASSVRGGELFF. This chain links TRBV6-1 with TRBJ2-2; TRBD1 is a possible D gene (5 bases). V lost 4 bases and J 7 bases, leaving 7 bases between the germline ends. Germline V gene sequence: CDR1 MNHNS, CDR2 SASEGT. The CDR3 is 12 amino acids.

V usage is TRBV9 and J usage is TRBJ1-1; tentative D call: TRBD1 (6 bases). Germline CDR1 is SGDLS and CDR2 is YYNGEE. The CDR3 totals 12 residues. Deletions cut 3 bases from V and 5 bases from J, with 8 bases between. The CDR3 is CASSDRDTEAFF. The CDR3 DNA reads TGTGCCAGCAGCGACAGGGATACTGAAGCTTTCTTT.

The chain combines TRBV7-6 with TRBJ2-1; D tentatively fits TRBD1 or TRBD2 (5 bases each). V was cut by 4 bases and J by 10 bases, with 11 bases left in between. The CDR3 loop spans 12 amino acids. The V gene's germline CDR1 is SGHVS and CDR2 FNYEAQ. Here the CDR3 reads CASSWGSGEQFF. The CDR3 bases are TGTGCCAGCAGCTGGGGGTCGGGGGAGCAGTTCTTC.

This chain uses TRBV5-1 with TRBJ2-7, with 7 bases matching TRBD1. This CDR3 has 13 amino acids. J gave up 5 bases and V 1 base, and 3 bases lay outside the gene matches. Germline CDR1 SGHRS, CDR2 YFSETQ. The CDR3, as DNA: TGCGCCAGCAGCTTGCTAGGGACAGACGAGCAGTACTTC. It specifies CASSLLGTDEQYF.

The chain uses TRBV19 and TRBJ2-5; D is ambiguous. Per germline, CDR1 LNHDA and CDR2 SQIVND (reference sequence). V lost 5 bases and J lost 1, with 8 bases in between. The CDR3 has 13 amino acids. The DNA of the CDR3 is TGTGCCAGTAGTTTAGTTCTCCAAGAGACCCAGTACTTC. This gives the protein CASSLVLQETQYF.

The chain links TRBV5-1 to TRBJ2-7; possibly TRBD2 for D (6 bases). The CDR3 loop spans 16 amino acids. Germline V gene sequence: CDR1 SGHRS, CDR2 YFSETQ. With 4 bases removed from V and 0 bases from J, the gap between germline ends came to 17 bases. CDR3 coding DNA: TGCGCCAGCAGCCCTGATGGACTAAACCTCTCCTACGAGCAGTACTTC. Translated: CASSPDGLNLSYEQYF.

The chain recombines TRBV28 with TRBJ2-5, with 7 bases lining up with TRBD2. The closer fit of TRBJ2-7 to the DNA end suggests the J call may be wrong. The CDR3 is made up of 14 amino acids. The V gene's germline CDR1 is MDHEN and CDR2 SYDVKM. CDR3 coding DNA: TGTGCCAGCAGTCCCCGCGGGGGACTTAGCGAGCAGTACTTC. Translated, it gives CASSPRGGLSEQYF.

This clone was picked up a small number of times. This rearrangement joins TRBV5-6 to TRBJ1-1; a possible D gene is TRBD1 (5 bases). CDR1 SGHDT and CDR2 YYEEEE come from the germline V gene. V was shortened by 5 bases and J by 2 bases, with 16 bases between the two germline ends. The CDR3 has 15 residues. As DNA, the CDR3 is TGTGCCAGCAGAGGGGATGACAGTCCCAACACTGAAGCTTTCTTT. Its protein is CASRGDDSPNTEAFF.

The chain employs TRBV5-6 and TRBJ2-3; no reliable D call. The CDR3 has 15 residues. Germline CDR1 and CDR2: SGHDT and YYEEEE. The ends were cut back, 2 bases at V and 0 bases at J, with 10 bases in the middle. The CDR3 protein is CASSFPIGSTDTQYF. The CDR3 DNA reads as TGTGCCAGCAGCTTCCCGATAGGGAGCACAGATACGCAGTATTTT. The full variable domain, completed using reference TRBV5-6 and TRBJ2-3, is DAGVTQSPTHLIKTRGQQVTLRCSPKSGHDTVSWYQQALGQGPQFIFQYYEEEERQRGNFPDRFSGHQFPNYSSELNVNALLLGDSALYLCASSFPIGSTDTQYFGPGTRLTVL.

The V call is TRBV4-3, the J call TRBJ1-2; tentative D call: TRBD1 (6 bases). CDR1 and CDR2 (germline): LGHNA, YSLEER. Deletions cut 0 bases from V and 4 bases from J, with 12 bases between. The CDR3 runs 15 residues. This CDR3 is CASSQDQSRGYGYTF. In nucleotides, the CDR3 is TGCGCCAGCAGCCAAGATCAGTCCAGGGGCTATGGCTACACCTTC.

The CDR3 loop is CASSYGREETQYF. The CDR3 coding sequence is TGTGCCAGCAGTTATGGTCGGGAAGAGACCCAGTACTTC. The chain is built from TRBV6-6 and TRBJ2-5, with D hard to call. V dropped 3 bases and J dropped 3 bases, with 8 bases sitting between them. Germline values: CDR1 MNHNY, CDR2 SVGAGI (reference sequence). The CDR3 consists of 13 residues.

The rearrangement uses TRBV5-5 and TRBJ2-3; 8 bases line up with TRBD1. Germline CDR1 SGHKS, CDR2 YYEKEE (reference sequence). This CDR3 is built from 13 residues. Trimming at V came to 7 bases and at J to 6 bases, leaving 7 bases not matched to a gene. This CDR3 is CASADRGGDTQYF. The CDR3 DNA reads as TGTGCCAGCGCTGACAGGGGAGGCGATACGCAGTATTTT.

The chain combines TRBV19 with TRBJ1-1; a possible D gene is TRBD1 (5 bases). V was shortened by 1 base and J by 1 base, with 7 bases between the two germline ends. Germline lookup yields CDR1 LNHDA and CDR2 SQIVND (reference sequence). The CDR3 length is 14 residues. The CDR3 loop is CASSIVQGNTEAFF. The CDR3 region has the DNA TGTGCCAGTAGTATAGTCCAGGGGAACACTGAAGCTTTCTTT.

The chain uses TRBV7-9 and TRBJ2-7; D call uncertain. Per germline, CDR1 SEHNR and CDR2 FQNEAQ (reference sequence). This CDR3 comprises 14 residues. Trimming pared 2 bases from V and 3 bases from J, leaving 11 bases between. The CDR3 sequence is CASSLSGVGYEQYF. DNA for the CDR3: TGTGCCAGCAGCTTATCGGGCGTGGGCTACGAGCAGTACTTC.

This sequence joins TRBV6-1 and TRBJ2-1, with D perhaps matching TRBD1 (6 bases). The CDR3 length is 15 residues. Trimming left V 4 bases short and J 5 bases short, with 15 bases between. The germline V gene encodes CDR1 MNHNS and CDR2 SASEGT. The CDR3 region has the DNA TGTGCCAGCAGTGCAGTGGAACAGGGCCACAATGAGCAGTTCTTC. This codes for CASSAVEQGHNEQFF.

This clone is a singleton in its sample. V gene TRBV6-1 combines with J gene TRBJ2-4; D might be TRBD1 (5 bases). V was shortened by 3 bases and J by 0 bases, with 9 bases between the two germline ends. CDR3 length equals 15 residues. Germline CDR1 and CDR2: MNHNS and SASEGT. The CDR3 loop reads CASSEGPVAKNIQYF. The CDR3 DNA sequence: TGTGCCAGCAGTGAGGGGCCGGTAGCCAAAAACATTCAGTACTTC.

J is TRBJ2-6 and V is TRBV9, with 10 bases aligning to TRBD1. CDR1 and CDR2 (germline): SGDLS, YYNGEE. J gave up 3 bases and V 3 bases, and 15 bases lay outside the gene matches. This CDR3 spans 20 amino acids. For the CDR3, the DNA is TGTGCCAGCAGCGACGGCGCAGGGACAGGGGCGACCGGTGGGGCCAACGTCCTGACTTTC. Residues: CASSDGAGTGATGGANVLTF. Using reference TRBV9 and TRBJ2-6 for the parts outside the CDR3, the full variable domain is DSGVTQTPKHLITATGQRVTLRCSPRSGDLSVYWYQQSLDQGLQFLIQYYNGEERAKGNILERFSAQQFPDLHSELNLSSLELGDSALYFCASSDGAGTGATGGANVLTFGAGSRLTVL.

The chain is built from TRBV4-1 and TRBJ1-4; no clear D gene. This CDR3 is 15 amino acids long. Germline V gene data show CDR1 as MGHRA and CDR2 as YSYEKL. Trimming cost V 1 base and J 8 bases, with 14 bases left between them. CDR3 sequence reads: CASSQAVRVEEKLFF. The CDR3 coding sequence is TGCGCCAGCAGCCAAGCAGTAAGGGTCGAGGAAAAACTGTTTTTT.

The chain couples TRBV28 to TRBJ2-5; D not certain. The CDR3 has 13 residues. The germline V gene has CDR1 MDHEN and CDR2 SYDVKM. The germline V and J ends were trimmed by 3 bases and 1 base, with 6 bases remaining between them. The CDR3 DNA is TGTGCCAGCAGTTTGTACAGCCAAGAGACCCAGTACTTC. Protein: CASSLYSQETQYF.

V is TRBV5-4 and J is TRBJ2-7, with 7 bases fitting TRBD1. CDR3 length: 13 amino acids. CDR1 SGHNT and CDR2 YYREEE come from the germline V gene (reference sequence). Germline trimming cut 0 bases from V and 7 bases from J; bases unmatched to any gene: 4. For the CDR3, the DNA is TGTGCCAGCAGCTTGGGACAGGGTTTTGAGCAGTACTTC. This gives the protein CASSLGQGFEQYF.

J is TRBJ2-7 and V is TRBV30; 9 nucleotides match TRBD2. CDR1 and CDR2 (germline): GTSNPN, SVGIG (reference sequence). The CDR3 covers 15 residues. The junction had 3 bases not matched to a gene; V was cut back by 0 bases and J by 0 bases. CDR3 protein: CAWSVFSGSSYEQYF. As DNA, the CDR3 is TGTGCCTGGAGTGTATTTAGCGGGAGCTCCTACGAGCAGTACTTC.

This chain joins TRBV28 and TRBJ1-2; D possibly corresponds to TRBD1 (5 bases). Trimming pared 6 bases from V and 7 bases from J, leaving 24 bases between. Germline CDR1 reads MDHEN; CDR2 reads SYDVKM. This CDR3 is 16 amino acids long. DNA of the CDR3: TGTGCCAGCAGACTCCGGGAGGGGTGGCTCTTGTCTGGCTACACCTTC. Its translation: CASRLREGWLLSGYTF.

This chain connects TRBV30 to TRBJ1-1, with no clear D. This CDR3 comprises 12 residues. Germline V gene sequence: CDR1 GTSNPN, CDR2 SVGIG (reference sequence). V lost 1 base and J lost 1, with 4 bases in between. CDR3 protein: CAWSEGNTEAFF. The CDR3 nucleotides read TGTGCCTGGAGTGAAGGGAACACTGAAGCTTTCTTT.

J is TRBJ2-7 and V is TRBV19; 7 bases map to TRBD1. The CDR3 contains 15 residues. The V gene end was trimmed by 5 bases and the J gene end by 3 bases; junction bases not matched to a gene: 10. The germline V gene encodes CDR1 LNHDA and CDR2 SQIVND (reference sequence). The CDR3 sequence is CASSPGTDAYYEQYF. The CDR3 DNA reads TGTGCCAGTAGTCCCGGGACAGACGCATACTACGAGCAGTACTTC.

The V gene is TRBV11-2, the J gene TRBJ2-1; 12 bases fit TRBD2. The CDR3 loop spans 17 amino acids. Germline trimming cut 2 bases from V and 8 bases from J; bases unmatched to any gene: 10. Germline CDR1 and CDR2: SGHAT and FQNNGV. Written as DNA, the CDR3 is TGTGCCAGCAGCTTATTAATCAGACTAGCGGGAGCGGATGAGCAGTTCTTC. Encoded protein: CASSLLIRLAGADEQFF.

The V and J genes are TRBV19 and TRBJ2-1; 9 bases fit TRBD2. The CDR3 extends over 15 amino acids. Looked up from germline, CDR1 is LNHDA and CDR2 is SQIVND (reference sequence). Trimming took 4 bases from V and 2 from J; bases not matched to a gene: 3. CDR3 in DNA: TGTGCCAGTAGTACGGCTAGCGGGACCTACAATGAGCAGTTCTTC. It yields the protein CASSTASGTYNEQFF.

The chain carries TRBV4-1 and TRBJ2-2, with D perhaps assigned TRBD1 or TRBD2 (6 bases each). The V end was cut by 0 bases, the J end by 3 bases, with 14 bases between. The CDR3 runs to 17 residues. Germline assignment: CDR1 MGHRA and CDR2 YSYEKL. CDR3 sequence: CASSQEGGGLDTGELFF. The CDR3 nucleotides read TGCGCCAGCAGCCAAGAGGGGGGCGGGTTGGACACCGGGGAGCTGTTTTTT.

This clone was seen just once. The chain recombines TRBV19 with TRBJ2-7; 11 bases are shared with TRBD2. The junction had 1 base not matched to a gene; V was cut back by 3 bases and J by 6 bases. CDR1 LNHDA and CDR2 SQIVND come from the germline V gene (reference sequence). This CDR3 is 13 amino acids long. The CDR3 sequence is CASSIGTSGEQYF. In DNA form, the CDR3 reads TGTGCCAGTAGTATTGGGACTAGCGGCGAGCAGTACTTC.